This TCR beta chain was identified in a study of blood T cell repertoires in COVID-19. Study-level information: Some COVID-19 samples were acute and others convalescent; all came from the United States, Italy and Spain.

Authors' data handling: Amplifying reference gene primers gave estimates of nucleated cell counts. The repertoire was sequenced with immunoSEQ multiplex PCR; TCRdb's copy has only in-frame clones and lacks some. That table is the source of V, J and clone size, and D and trimming were worked out from the DNA. In the table there are 250,000 to 400,000 clones, about 90% of which are singletons. Participants had their cohort set by participant-reported clinical history. Per germline, CDR1 MNHEY and CDR2 SVGAGI. The CDR3 length is 12 residues. V trimming: 8 bases; J trimming: 5 bases; junction bases outside the gene matches: 4.

The sequenced sample was PBMCs or T cells enriched from blood (not recorded which). The source of this sequence is a woman aged 25 to 39 who had recovered from COVID-19. This chain links TRBV6-5 with TRBJ2-7; 9 bases line up with TRBD1. The CDR3 reads CASSRTGDEQYF. For the CDR3, the DNA is TGTGCCAGCTCAAGGACAGGGGACGAGCAGTACTTC.